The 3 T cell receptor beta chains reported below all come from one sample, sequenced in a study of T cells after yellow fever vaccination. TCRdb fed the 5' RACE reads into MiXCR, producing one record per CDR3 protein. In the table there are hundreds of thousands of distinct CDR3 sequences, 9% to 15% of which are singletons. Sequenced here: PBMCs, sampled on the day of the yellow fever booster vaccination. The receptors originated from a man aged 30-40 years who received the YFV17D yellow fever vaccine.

DNA of the CDR3: TGCGCCAGCAGCTTGGCGGACGCCTCTGGAAACACCATATATTTT. It translates to CASSLADASGNTIYF. The J gene is TRBJ1-3, the V gene TRBV5-1; D gene uncertain. CDR3 length equals 15 residues. The V gene's germline CDR1 is SGHRS and CDR2 YFSETQ. V shed 0 bases and J shed 0 bases, with 7 bases lying between them.

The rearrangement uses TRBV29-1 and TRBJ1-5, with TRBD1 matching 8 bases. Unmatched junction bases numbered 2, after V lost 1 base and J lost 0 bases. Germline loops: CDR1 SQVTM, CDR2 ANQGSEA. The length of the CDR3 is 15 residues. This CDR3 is CSVEATGDSNQPQHF. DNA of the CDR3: TGCAGCGTTGAAGCGACAGGGGATAGCAATCAGCCCCAGCATTTT.

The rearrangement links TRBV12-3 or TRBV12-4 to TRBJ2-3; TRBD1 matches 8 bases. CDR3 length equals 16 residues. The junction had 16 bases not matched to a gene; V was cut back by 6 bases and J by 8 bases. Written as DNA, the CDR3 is TGTGCCAGCAGGGGAGGAGGACAGGGAGGCAGGGCTACGCAGTATTTT. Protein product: CASRGGGQGGRATQYF.